Below are 15 T cell receptor beta chains sequenced from a single sample in a study of blood T cell repertoires in COVID-19. Here immunoSEQ multiplex PCR was the method, and the copy in TCRdb shows in-frame clones only, minus some. The sample holds about 250,000 clones, roughly 85% seen once. Sequenced input: peripheral blood. The source is a man aged 45-65 years with active or convalescent COVID-19.

The V call is TRBV7-2, the J call TRBJ2-7; D may be TRBD2 (5 bases). The CDR3 has 12 residues. The germline CDR1 and CDR2 sequences are SGHTA and FQGNSA. V lost 5 bases, J lost 3 bases, and 8 bases lay in between. This chain's CDR3 is CASSIDYYEQYF. Written as DNA, the CDR3 is TGTGCCAGCAGCATCGACTACTACGAGCAGTACTTC.

This clone is a singleton in its sample. V gene TRBV14 combines with J gene TRBJ2-1; D perhaps matches TRBD2 (5 bases). CDR3 length: 16 residues. Trimming left V 0 bases short and J 6 bases short, with 15 bases between. From germline, CDR1 is SGHDN and CDR2 FVKESK. DNA for the CDR3: TGTGCCAGCAGCCAAGATACGTGGGAGACCCCCAATGAGCAGTTCTTC. It codes for CASSQDTWETPNEQFF. Looking up the rest from reference TRBV14 and TRBJ2-1 gives the full variable domain: EAGVTQFPSHSVIEKGQTVTLRCDPISGHDNLYWYRRVMGKEIKFLLHFVKESKQDESGMPNNRFLAERTGGTYSTLKVQPAELEDSGVYFCASSQDTWETPNEQFFGPGTRLTVL.

This clone was detected only once. The CDR3 region has the DNA TGTGCCAGCAGCGAACTCAACAGGGGACAAACTGAAGCTTTCTTT. Protein product: CASSELNRGQTEAFF. The genes are TRBV27 and TRBJ1-1, with TRBD1 identical over 7 bases. The CDR3 contains 15 residues. The V gene end was trimmed by 6 bases and the J gene end by 5 bases; junction bases not matched to a gene: 12. Germline V gives CDR1 MNHEY, CDR2 SMNVEV (reference sequence).

The J gene is TRBJ2-7, the V gene TRBV27; 8 nucleotides agree with TRBD1. There are 17 residues in the CDR3. V was clipped by 3 bases and J by 2 bases; unmatched bases: 12. Germline V gene sequence: CDR1 MNHEY, CDR2 SMNVEV (reference sequence). Here the CDR3 reads CASSFGRGRPPTYEQYF. The DNA of the CDR3 is TGTGCCAGCAGTTTCGGCAGGGGGCGGCCCCCTACCTACGAGCAGTACTTC.

This sequence joins TRBV9 and TRBJ2-5; 10 nucleotides agree with TRBD2. The CDR3 totals 15 residues. Germline V gene data show CDR1 as SGDLS and CDR2 as YYNGEE. Losses at the gene ends were 4 bases for V and 1 base for J; bases not matched to a gene: 4. The CDR3 DNA sequence: TGTGCCAGCAGCTTCGGGACTAGCGCCCAAGAGACCCAGTACTTC. It translates to CASSFGTSAQETQYF. Complete variable domain (other parts from reference TRBV9 and TRBJ2-5): DSGVTQTPKHLITATGQRVTLRCSPRSGDLSVYWYQQSLDQGLQFLIQYYNGEERAKGNILERFSAQQFPDLHSELNLSSLELGDSALYFCASSFGTSAQETQYFGPGTRLLVL.

In this sample, this clone turned up a few times. This chain uses TRBV5-8 with TRBJ1-2; TRBD1 agrees at 7 bases. The germline V gene encodes CDR1 SGHTS and CDR2 YDEGEE. CDR3 length equals 15 residues. Germline trimming cut 0 bases from V and 4 bases from J; bases unmatched to any gene: 6. The CDR3 here is CASSLGVGGGYGYTF. The DNA for the CDR3 is TGTGCCAGCAGCTTGGGGGTAGGGGGCGGCTATGGCTACACCTTC. Drawing the rest from reference TRBV5-8 and TRBJ1-2, the complete variable domain is EAGVTQSPTHLIKTRGQQATLRCSPISGHTSVYWYQQALGLGLQFLLWYDEGEERNRGNFPPRFSGRQFPNYSSELNVNALELEDSALYLCASSLGVGGGYGYTFGSGTRLTVV.

The chain joins TRBV7-9 to TRBJ1-2; unclear D gene. V lost 5 bases and J lost 5, with 12 bases in between. The germline CDR1 and CDR2 sequences are SEHNR and FQNEAQ (reference sequence). The CDR3 is made up of 13 amino acids. CDR3 amino acids: CASSAVSLYGYTF. The CDR3 DNA sequence: TGTGCCAGCAGCGCGGTCAGCCTATATGGCTACACCTTC.

The CDR3 region is CAWSAGMNQPQHF. The CDR3 DNA reads TGTGCCTGGAGTGCCGGGATGAATCAGCCCCAGCATTTT. The V call is TRBV30, the J call TRBJ1-5; D ambiguous. The germline gives CDR1 GTSNPN, CDR2 SVGIG (reference sequence). CDR3 size: 13 residues. Between the trimmed V and J ends, which lost 1 base and 4 bases, there was a span of 8 bases. Supplemented by reference TRBV30 and TRBJ1-5, the full variable domain reads SQTIHQWPATLVQPVGSPLSLECTVEGTSNPNLYWYRQAAGRGLQLLFYSVGIGQISSEVPQNLSASRPQDRQFILSSKKLLLSDSGFYLCAWSAGMNQPQHFGDGTRLSIL.

This clone showed up just a few times. The identical CDR3 is also encoded by other nucleotide sequences in the sample. This chain connects TRBV28 to TRBJ2-7, with unresolved D. Germline values: CDR1 MDHEN, CDR2 SYDVKM. V lost 1 base to trimming and J lost 3 bases, with 4 bases between them. CDR3 length: 12 residues. CDR3 coding DNA: TGTGCCAGCAGTTTATCCGGCTACGAGCAGTACTTC. The encoded protein is CASSLSGYEQYF.

V and J are TRBV15 and TRBJ1-1, with 9 bases matching TRBD1. Per germline, CDR1 LNHNV and CDR2 YYDKDF (reference sequence). The CDR3 sequence is 14 residues long. The trim removed 2 bases at V and 8 bases at J, leaving 6 bases unmatched. The CDR3 nucleotides are TGTGCCACCAGCAGACCGGGACAGGGAGTCGAAGCTTTCTTT. Translating gives CATSRPGQGVEAFF.

CDR3 in amino acids: CASGFGQGGSPLHF. CDR3 sequence (DNA): TGTGCTAGTGGTTTTGGGCAGGGTGGATCACCCCTCCACTTT. The chain recombines TRBV12-5 with TRBJ1-6, with D perhaps matching TRBD1 (5 bases). Germline values: CDR1 LGHNT, CDR2 FRNRAP. Trimming removed 3 bases at V and 10 bases at J, with 13 bases between. This CDR3 is 14 amino acids long.

The rearrangement links TRBV7-6 to TRBJ1-5; 8 bases fit TRBD1. The CDR3 contains 15 residues. V lost 5 bases to trimming and J lost 3 bases; unmatched junction nucleotides: 6. Germline V lookup: CDR1 SGHVS, CDR2 FNYEAQ. CDR3 sequence: CASSEGQALNQPQHF. The CDR3, as DNA: TGTGCCAGCAGCGAGGGACAGGCCCTCAATCAGCCCCAGCATTTT.

The sample holds one count of this clone. The chain uses TRBV24-1 and TRBJ2-1, with 9 bases fitting TRBD2. Trimming at V came to 4 bases and at J to 4 bases, leaving 7 bases not matched to a gene. In germline, CDR1 is KGHDR, CDR2 SFDVKD. This CDR3 is 16 amino acids long. This CDR3 reads CATSDFSGSRYNEQFF. As DNA, the CDR3 is TGTGCCACCAGTGACTTTAGCGGGAGTCGGTACAATGAGCAGTTCTTC.

This clone came up once. This rearrangement joins TRBV11-2 to TRBJ2-1; perhaps TRBD1 as D (6 bases). This CDR3 contains 18 residues. The ends were cut back, 6 bases at V and 0 bases at J, with 21 bases in the middle. CDR1 is SGHAT and CDR2 is FQNNGV in the germline V gene. The CDR3 protein is CASRQGSDPRSSYNEQFF. The CDR3 region has the DNA TGTGCCAGCAGGCAGGGGTCGGACCCCCGGAGCTCCTACAATGAGCAGTTCTTC.

V is TRBV6-6 and J is TRBJ1-2, with 9 bases matching TRBD1. The CDR3 totals 16 residues. Looked up from germline, CDR1 is MNHNY and CDR2 is SVGAGI (reference sequence). V lost 7 bases to trimming and J lost 8 bases; unmatched junction nucleotides: 17. The CDR3 coding sequence is TGTGCCAGCACCGTAGACATTGTGGGACAGGGATACGGCTACACCTTC. Encoded protein: CASTVDIVGQGYGYTF.